These 3 T cell receptor beta chains share one sample of origin, sequenced in a study of T-cell memory formation after mild COVID-19. TCRdb re-derived calls from the 5' RACE reads in MiXCR, one entry per CDR3 protein. The sample comprises under 200,000 distinct CDR3 sequences, roughly 28% of which are singletons, and approximately 12% rests with the top ten. The sample comprised PBMCs or a T cell subset sorted from them (not recorded which). The receptors were sampled from an adult woman who had mild COVID-19 (a few samples of this study predate the infection). Cell type and time point are not known.

The chain joins TRBV12-3 or TRBV12-4 to TRBJ2-1; the match to TRBD2 covers 11 bases. The CDR3 has 13 amino acids. V shed 6 bases and J 13 bases; nucleotides not matched to a gene: 8. In DNA form, the CDR3 reads TGTGCCAGCAGAGAAATAGCGGGGGGGATACAGTTCTTC. Translation: CASREIAGGIQFF.

This clonotype has only a few counts. This chain connects TRBV12-3 or TRBV12-4 to TRBJ1-1, with 7 positions matching TRBD1. The CDR3 loop spans 13 amino acids. Trimming removed 5 bases from V and 1 base from J; junction bases left unmatched: 1. The CDR3 sequence is CASSDRANTEAFF. For the CDR3, the DNA is TGTGCCAGCAGTGACAGGGCGAACACTGAAGCTTTCTTT.

This chain joins TRBV20-1 and TRBJ2-7, with TRBD2 identical over 16 bases. The CDR3 runs 17 residues. The V and J ends lost 5 bases and 1 base, in that order; junction bases with no gene match: 8. Per the germline V gene, CDR1 is DFQATT and CDR2 is SNEGSKA (reference sequence). The CDR3 sequence: CSAAGTSGGAESYEQYF. CDR3 DNA: TGCAGTGCTGCCGGGACTAGCGGGGGGGCCGAGTCCTACGAGCAGTACTTC.